What follows are 32 T cell receptor beta chains derived from one specimen sequenced in a study of early T cells in non-severe SARS-CoV-2 infection. TCRdb re-analysed the 5' RACE reads in MiXCR, keeping a single row per CDR3 protein. The sample contains 75,000 to 95,000 distinct CDR3 sequences, over 15% of which appear only once. Source: whole blood, taken at baseline. All receptors come from an adult who was a healthcare worker with PCR-confirmed SARS-CoV-2 infection or an uninfected control (not recorded which).

This CDR3 is CASGGVGGTDTQYF. For the CDR3, the DNA is TGTGCCAGCGGTGGGGTAGGGGGCACAGATACGCAGTATTTT. V is TRBV6-5 and J is TRBJ2-3; D is possibly TRBD1 (5 bases). Germline V gives CDR1 MNHEY, CDR2 SVGAGI. V lost 8 bases to trimming and J lost 1 base, with 13 bases between them. This CDR3 spans 14 amino acids.

In this sample, this clonotype turned up a few times. The rearrangement uses TRBV18 and TRBJ1-1; 9 nucleotides align to TRBD1. This CDR3 contains 17 residues. Germline CDR1 is KGHSH and CDR2 is LQKENI. After removal of 3 bases from V and 3 bases from J, the junction contained 11 bases not matched to a gene. DNA of the CDR3: TGTGCCAGCTCACCGGTGGAAACAGGGGGCTTCGACACTGAAGCTTTCTTT. Protein: CASSPVETGGFDTEAFF.

This clonotype was seen repeatedly, ten times or more. This rearrangement joins TRBV24-1 to TRBJ2-1; 7 bases line up with TRBD1. Germline values: CDR1 KGHDR, CDR2 SFDVKD. This CDR3 is built from 14 residues. Trimming at V came to 8 bases and at J to 5 bases, leaving 8 bases not matched to a gene. The CDR3 loop reads CATMERGRDNEQFF. Written as DNA, the CDR3 is TGTGCCACCATGGAAAGGGGGCGAGACAATGAGCAGTTCTTC.

This sequence joins TRBV20-1 and TRBJ1-6, with unresolved D. The length of the CDR3 is 13 residues. Deletions cut 5 bases from V and 8 bases from J, with 13 bases between. CDR1 is DFQATT, CDR2 SNEGSKA, per germline (reference sequence). The CDR3 DNA sequence: TGCAGTGCTCGGGGTCCCGGGGATTCACCCCTCCACTTT. Residues: CSARGPGDSPLHF.

This clonotype was seen a handful of times. The chain links TRBV28 to TRBJ2-3; D call uncertain. This CDR3 is 11 amino acids long. Germline V CDR1 and CDR2: MDHEN, SYDVKM. The germline V and J ends were trimmed by 8 bases and 2 bases, with 5 bases remaining between them. In nucleotides, the CDR3 is TGTGCCAGCGGAATCACAGATACGCAGTATTTT. This encodes CASGITDTQYF.

This chain joins TRBV24-1 and TRBJ1-1; D not resolved. Germline V gives CDR1 KGHDR, CDR2 SFDVKD. The CDR3 contains 14 residues. Between the trimmed V and J ends, which lost 6 bases and 1 base, there was a span of 11 bases. As DNA, the CDR3 is TGTGCCACCAGTAGAGGTGCGGGGAACACTGAAGCTTTCTTT. It is translated as CATSRGAGNTEAFF.

This clonotype was counted only a few times. The rearrangement links TRBV28 to TRBJ1-5; 8 bases match TRBD1. Trimming took 4 bases from V and 4 from J; bases not matched to a gene: 15. Per the germline V gene, CDR1 is MDHEN and CDR2 is SYDVKM. This CDR3 region has 18 residues. The CDR3 nucleotides read TGTGCCAGCAGTTCATCCCCCCCCGCGGACAGGGATAATCAGCCCCAGCATTTT. This gives the protein CASSSSPPADRDNQPQHF.

The table lists this clonotype with a few counts. The chain carries TRBV12-3 or TRBV12-4 and TRBJ1-5; no clear D gene. V lost 6 bases, J lost 2 bases, and 8 bases lay in between. This CDR3 comprises 13 residues. The CDR3 spells CASSPQGNQPQHF. The CDR3 DNA sequence: TGTGCCAGCAGCCCCCAGGGCAATCAGCCCCAGCATTTT.

This clonotype was counted at least ten times. This rearrangement joins TRBV6-1 to TRBJ1-5, with D tentatively TRBD1 (5 bases). The CDR3 spans 17 residues. V was shortened by 1 base and J by 7 bases, with 20 bases between the two germline ends. From germline, CDR1 is MNHNS and CDR2 SASEGT. The chain's CDR3 is CASSEVYKGGGWQPQHF. The CDR3 nucleotides read TGTGCCAGCAGTGAAGTTTATAAGGGCGGGGGATGGCAGCCCCAGCATTTT.

V is TRBV28 and J is TRBJ2-5; 11 bases map to TRBD2. V trimming: 6 bases; J trimming: 3 bases; junction bases outside the gene matches: 3. CDR3 length: 14 residues. Germline lookup yields CDR1 MDHEN and CDR2 SYDVKM. CDR3 DNA: TGTGCCAGCAGCTCGGGACTAGCGGAAGAGACCCAGTACTTC. Translating gives CASSSGLAEETQYF.

The chain is built from TRBV27 and TRBJ1-5, with 10 bases matching TRBD1. The CDR3 is 14 amino acids. Trimming took 8 bases from V and 6 from J; bases not matched to a gene: 7. Germline-derived CDR1 and CDR2 are MNHEY and SMNVEV (reference sequence). The CDR3 nucleotides are TGTGCCAGCGGTAAGACAGGGGGCGTTCAGCCCCAGCATTTT. This encodes CASGKTGGVQPQHF.

This clonotype showed up just a few times. V and J are TRBV20-1 and TRBJ1-1, with D possibly matching TRBD1 (5 bases). Per germline, CDR1 DFQATT and CDR2 SNEGSKA (reference sequence). The V gene lost 6 bases and the J gene lost 2 bases, with 10 bases spanning the gap. This CDR3 comprises 12 residues. DNA for the CDR3: TGCAGTGCGCGGGGACCTAACACTGAAGCTTTCTTT. Residues: CSARGPNTEAFF.

This sequence joins TRBV7-2 and TRBJ2-7; D gene ambiguous. V shed 0 bases and J shed 1 base, with 10 bases lying between them. Germline V lookup: CDR1 SGHTA, CDR2 FQGNSA. The CDR3 has 15 residues. CDR3 nucleotides: TGTGCCAGCAGCTTAGCGTTGACGGCTTCCTACGAGCAGTACTTC. It codes for CASSLALTASYEQYF.

This rearrangement joins TRBV2 to TRBJ2-1; D not resolved. V was trimmed by 8 bases and J by 4 bases, leaving 12 bases between them. The germline CDR1 and CDR2 sequences are SNHLY and FYNNEI. The CDR3 runs 13 residues. CDR3 sequence reads: CASVKDGYNEQFF. CDR3 DNA: TGTGCCAGCGTTAAGGACGGATACAATGAGCAGTTCTTC.

The genes are TRBV27 and TRBJ2-3; 13 bases agree with TRBD2. Losses at the gene ends were 6 bases for V and 6 bases for J; bases not matched to a gene: 15. The V gene's germline CDR1 is MNHEY and CDR2 SMNVEV (reference sequence). The CDR3 consists of 18 residues. CDR3 DNA sequence: TGTGCCAGCAGCCCTACCCGACTAGCGGGAGGCCGGGGCGATACGCAGTATTTT. Translating it yields CASSPTRLAGGRGDTQYF.

J is TRBJ2-5 and V is TRBV28, with 8 bases matching TRBD2. Trimming removed 8 bases from V and 4 bases from J; junction bases left unmatched: 6. The length of the CDR3 is 13 residues. The germline gives CDR1 MDHEN, CDR2 SYDVKM. For the CDR3, the DNA is TGTGCCAGCTCCAGCGGGAGTGGAGAGACCCAGTACTTC. Protein sequence: CASSSGSGETQYF.

This clonotype was counted a few times. This chain connects TRBV3-1 to TRBJ2-3; no firm D call. Per the germline V gene, CDR1 is LGHDT and CDR2 is YNNKEL (reference sequence). V was shortened by 0 bases and J by 5 bases, with 6 bases between the two germline ends. This CDR3 has 13 amino acids. The CDR3 is CASSQDLGDTQYF. DNA of the CDR3: TGTGCCAGCAGCCAAGATCTGGGAGATACGCAGTATTTT.

In this sample, this clonotype turned up a few times. The chain carries TRBV7-2 and TRBJ1-5; a possible D gene is TRBD1 (6 bases). The CDR3 length is 16 residues. Deletions cut 2 bases from V and 0 bases from J, with 11 bases between. Germline CDR1 and CDR2: SGHTA and FQGNSA. Here the CDR3 DNA reads TGTGCCAGCAGCTTAATGGGGGCTGGTAGCAATCAGCCCCAGCATTTT. It codes for CASSLMGAGSNQPQHF.

Only one count was recorded for this clonotype. The CDR3 sequence is CAWSPGGPLHF. The CDR3, as DNA: TGTGCCTGGTCGCCAGGGGGACCCCTCCACTTT. V gene TRBV30 combines with J gene TRBJ1-6; 7 bases fit TRBD1. In germline, CDR1 is GTSNPN, CDR2 SVGIG (reference sequence). Losses at the gene ends were 5 bases for V and 12 bases for J; bases not matched to a gene: 4. This CDR3 has 11 amino acids.

This clonotype was seen ten or more times. J is TRBJ1-2 and V is TRBV5-4; TRBD1 agrees at 9 bases. V shed 4 bases and J 4 bases; nucleotides not matched to a gene: 11. The CDR3 is 16 amino acids. Germline V gene lookup returns CDR1 SGHNT and CDR2 YYREEE (reference sequence). CDR3 DNA sequence: TGTGCCAGCAGCCCAGACCCGGGACAGGGTAGCTATGGCTACACCTTC. Encoded protein: CASSPDPGQGSYGYTF.

This clonotype was seen only a few times. The rearrangement joins TRBV5-5 to TRBJ1-2; TRBD1 might be the D (5 bases). V gave up 1 base and J gave up 5 bases, with 15 bases separating them. CDR1 is SGHKS and CDR2 is YYEKEE in the germline V gene (reference sequence). The CDR3 length is 15 residues. The CDR3 region is CASSLQGLSLYGYTF. The CDR3 nucleotides are TGTGCCAGCAGCTTGCAGGGACTGAGTTTATATGGCTACACCTTC.

This rearrangement joins TRBV2 to TRBJ1-6, with D unclear. CDR1 is SNHLY and CDR2 is FYNNEI in the germline V gene. V was pared by 10 bases and J by 8 bases, with 15 bases between. This CDR3 has 13 residues. The chain's CDR3 is CATLSGQHSPLHF. The CDR3 DNA reads as TGTGCCACCTTATCGGGCCAACATTCACCCCTCCACTTT.

The V and J genes are TRBV29-1 and TRBJ2-7, with D uncertain. Germline assignment: CDR1 SQVTM and CDR2 ANQGSEA. The CDR3 has 11 amino acids. Trimming pared 5 bases from V and 6 bases from J, leaving 11 bases between. The DNA of the CDR3 is TGCAGCGTTAATATTATACGCGAGCAGTACTTC. It yields the protein CSVNIIREQYF.

The sample holds many counts of this clonotype. CDR3 sequence (DNA): TGTGCCACGCTAGCGGGGGCCCCCTCCTACAATGAGCAGTTCTTC. It yields the protein CATLAGAPSYNEQFF. This sequence joins TRBV2 and TRBJ2-1; 10 bases are a match to TRBD2. With 10 bases clipped from V and 0 bases from J, the junction kept 6 bases outside the gene matches. This CDR3 is 15 amino acids long. From germline, CDR1 is SNHLY and CDR2 FYNNEI.

V is TRBV6-6 and J is TRBJ2-6; D is unclear. Germline V gene data show CDR1 as MNHNY and CDR2 as SVGAGI (reference sequence). Trimming removed 6 bases at V and 0 bases at J, with 3 bases between. The CDR3 sequence is 13 residues long. CDR3 in DNA: TGTGCCAGCAGATTCTCTGGGGCCAACGTCCTGACTTTC. Its translation is CASRFSGANVLTF.

This clonotype appeared a single time. This chain joins TRBV19 and TRBJ2-7; 8 nucleotides agree with TRBD2. The germline V gene has CDR1 LNHDA and CDR2 SQIVND (reference sequence). The CDR3 extends over 15 amino acids. V gave up 5 bases and J gave up 5 bases; unmatched junction bases: 11. Written as DNA, the CDR3 is TGTGCCAGTAGTCCGGGAAGCGGGAGAATGAACGAGCAGTACTTC. Translating it yields CASSPGSGRMNEQYF.

This clonotype was recorded at least ten times. V is TRBV9 and J is TRBJ2-6; TRBD2 might be the D (5 bases). The V and J ends lost 0 bases and 7 bases respectively, with 11 bases between them. CDR3 length equals 15 residues. CDR1 SGDLS and CDR2 YYNGEE come from the germline V gene. The CDR3 DNA follows: TGTGCCAGCAGCGTAGATTACGGAGGCGCCAACGTCCTGACTTTC. It translates to CASSVDYGGANVLTF.

This clonotype has a handful of counts. The gene calls are TRBV20-1 and TRBJ2-3; TRBD2 is a possible D gene (6 bases). V was cut by 5 bases and J by 1 base, with 16 bases left in between. This CDR3 spans 15 amino acids. Germline V gene data show CDR1 as DFQATT and CDR2 as SNEGSKA (reference sequence). This CDR3 reads CSALVGGTGTDTQYF. The CDR3, as DNA: TGCAGTGCTCTAGTCGGCGGGACTGGCACAGATACGCAGTATTTT.

This chain joins TRBV25-1 and TRBJ1-4; the match to TRBD1 covers 7 bases. J gave up 5 bases and V 1 base, and 4 bases lay outside the gene matches. The CDR3 has 15 amino acids. Germline CDR1 and CDR2: MGHDK and SYGVNS. The CDR3 region is CASSEFGTVNEKLFF. The DNA for the CDR3 is TGTGCCAGCAGTGAATTTGGGACAGTAAATGAAAAACTGTTTTTT.

The chain's CDR3 is CSATAATSGSTDTQYF. In DNA, the CDR3 is TGCAGTGCAACTGCCGCGACTAGCGGGTCCACAGATACGCAGTATTTT. This chain uses TRBV20-1 with TRBJ2-3; 10 bases align to TRBD2. The V gene's germline CDR1 is DFQATT and CDR2 SNEGSKA (reference sequence). The CDR3 is 16 residues long. Trimming at V came to 6 bases and at J to 2 bases, leaving 11 bases not matched to a gene.

The chain employs TRBV7-2 and TRBJ2-7; 11 bases are a match to TRBD2. J was trimmed by 3 bases and V by 3 bases; bases with no gene match: 10. The CDR3 is 17 residues long. Germline CDR1 SGHTA, CDR2 FQGNSA. Written as DNA, the CDR3 is TGTGCCAGCAGCTTCTCCGGACTAGCGGGCTCATACTACGAGCAGTACTTC. Its protein is CASSFSGLAGSYYEQYF.

This sequence joins TRBV7-9 and TRBJ2-5; 8 bases align to TRBD2. The ends lost 5 bases at V and 3 bases at J; junction bases unmatched: 8. The length of the CDR3 is 15 residues. Germline CDR1 and CDR2: SEHNR and FQNEAQ (reference sequence). The CDR3 loop reads CASSPGGGREETQYF. As DNA, the CDR3 is TGTGCCAGCAGCCCCGGGGGGGGCAGGGAAGAGACCCAGTACTTC.